This TCR beta chain was profiled in a study of CD8+ T cells in alopecia areata. Germline CDR1 is GTSNPN and CDR2 is SVGIG (reference sequence). The junction had 4 bases not matched to a gene; V was cut back by 8 bases and J by 1 base. This CDR3 spans 13 amino acids. Extracted from the samples, RNA was reverse transcribed into cDNA to serve as the sequencing template. Clones were read by immunoSEQ multiplex PCR, and TCRdb kept only the in-frame ones, dropping some. The sample records some 130,000 clones, about 49% being singletons. The rearrangement joins TRBV30 to TRBJ2-1; 8 bases align to TRBD1. The sequence was obtained from a human donor with alopecia areata. Specimen: CD8+ T cells sorted from blood, collected at week 0. The CDR3 nucleotides are TGTGCCAGGACAGGGTGGTCCTACAATGAGCAGTTCTTC. This codes for CARTGWSYNEQFF.